The 5 T cell receptor beta chains below all came from one sample that was sequenced in a study of cytomegalovirus exposure and HLA in healthy donors (dated by TCRdb to 2015 to 2018). Library method: the immunoSEQ multiplex PCR assay. In TCRdb, the immuneACCESS table is reduced to in-frame sequences with V and J assigned. These tables do not hold every clone; where another copy was compared, an unresolved V gene accounts for under half, and the others remain unexplained. The sample has about 44,000 clones on record, approximately 93% of them singletons. The ten top clones hold less than 2.5% of the sample. Sequencing used PBMCs. The receptors here all came from a woman aged 18-30 years in good health and CMV-seronegative.

The chain has TRBV11-3 and TRBJ1-4; D gene uncertain. The V end lost 11 bases, the J end lost 5 bases, and 15 bases lay between the germline ends. This CDR3 has 13 amino acids. Germline CDR1 is SGHNT and CDR2 is YENEEA. The CDR3 region has the DNA TGTGCCCTACTAGTCCCGGGCAATGAAAAACTGTTTTTT. As protein: CALLVPGNEKLFF.

The chain employs TRBV6-5 and TRBJ1-5; a weak D match, TRBD1 (6 bases). This CDR3 has 14 amino acids. Trimming removed 1 base at V and 4 bases at J, with 8 bases between. Germline V gene lookup returns CDR1 MNHEY and CDR2 SVGAGI. The CDR3: CASSYYRGNQPQHF. CDR3 in DNA: TGTGCCAGCAGTTACTATAGGGGGAATCAGCCCCAGCATTTT.

The J gene is TRBJ2-1, the V gene TRBV7-2, with a tentative D call TRBD2 (5 bases). From germline, CDR1 is SGHTA and CDR2 FQGNSA. CDR3 size: 15 residues. The V and J ends lost 0 bases and 1 base respectively, with 7 bases between them. CDR3: CASSLAGASYNEQFF. The CDR3 DNA is TGTGCCAGCAGCTTAGCGGGAGCATCCTACAATGAGCAGTTCTTC.

The rearrangement uses TRBV19 and TRBJ1-1; 7 bases align to TRBD1. J lost 1 base, V lost 5 bases, and 4 bases had no gene match. Germline values: CDR1 LNHDA, CDR2 SQIVND (reference sequence). The CDR3 loop spans 14 amino acids. The CDR3 bases are TGTGCCAGTAGTCATACAGGGGCGAACACTGAAGCTTTCTTT. It codes for CASSHTGANTEAFF.

The chain joins TRBV2 to TRBJ1-1; a possible D gene is TRBD1 (6 bases). V was shortened by 5 bases and J by 4 bases, with 14 bases between the two germline ends. From germline, CDR1 is SNHLY and CDR2 FYNNEI. The CDR3 has 14 residues. CDR3 in amino acids: CASSHRELGTEAFF. The CDR3 DNA sequence: TGTGCCAGCAGTCACAGGGAACTGGGCACTGAAGCTTTCTTT.